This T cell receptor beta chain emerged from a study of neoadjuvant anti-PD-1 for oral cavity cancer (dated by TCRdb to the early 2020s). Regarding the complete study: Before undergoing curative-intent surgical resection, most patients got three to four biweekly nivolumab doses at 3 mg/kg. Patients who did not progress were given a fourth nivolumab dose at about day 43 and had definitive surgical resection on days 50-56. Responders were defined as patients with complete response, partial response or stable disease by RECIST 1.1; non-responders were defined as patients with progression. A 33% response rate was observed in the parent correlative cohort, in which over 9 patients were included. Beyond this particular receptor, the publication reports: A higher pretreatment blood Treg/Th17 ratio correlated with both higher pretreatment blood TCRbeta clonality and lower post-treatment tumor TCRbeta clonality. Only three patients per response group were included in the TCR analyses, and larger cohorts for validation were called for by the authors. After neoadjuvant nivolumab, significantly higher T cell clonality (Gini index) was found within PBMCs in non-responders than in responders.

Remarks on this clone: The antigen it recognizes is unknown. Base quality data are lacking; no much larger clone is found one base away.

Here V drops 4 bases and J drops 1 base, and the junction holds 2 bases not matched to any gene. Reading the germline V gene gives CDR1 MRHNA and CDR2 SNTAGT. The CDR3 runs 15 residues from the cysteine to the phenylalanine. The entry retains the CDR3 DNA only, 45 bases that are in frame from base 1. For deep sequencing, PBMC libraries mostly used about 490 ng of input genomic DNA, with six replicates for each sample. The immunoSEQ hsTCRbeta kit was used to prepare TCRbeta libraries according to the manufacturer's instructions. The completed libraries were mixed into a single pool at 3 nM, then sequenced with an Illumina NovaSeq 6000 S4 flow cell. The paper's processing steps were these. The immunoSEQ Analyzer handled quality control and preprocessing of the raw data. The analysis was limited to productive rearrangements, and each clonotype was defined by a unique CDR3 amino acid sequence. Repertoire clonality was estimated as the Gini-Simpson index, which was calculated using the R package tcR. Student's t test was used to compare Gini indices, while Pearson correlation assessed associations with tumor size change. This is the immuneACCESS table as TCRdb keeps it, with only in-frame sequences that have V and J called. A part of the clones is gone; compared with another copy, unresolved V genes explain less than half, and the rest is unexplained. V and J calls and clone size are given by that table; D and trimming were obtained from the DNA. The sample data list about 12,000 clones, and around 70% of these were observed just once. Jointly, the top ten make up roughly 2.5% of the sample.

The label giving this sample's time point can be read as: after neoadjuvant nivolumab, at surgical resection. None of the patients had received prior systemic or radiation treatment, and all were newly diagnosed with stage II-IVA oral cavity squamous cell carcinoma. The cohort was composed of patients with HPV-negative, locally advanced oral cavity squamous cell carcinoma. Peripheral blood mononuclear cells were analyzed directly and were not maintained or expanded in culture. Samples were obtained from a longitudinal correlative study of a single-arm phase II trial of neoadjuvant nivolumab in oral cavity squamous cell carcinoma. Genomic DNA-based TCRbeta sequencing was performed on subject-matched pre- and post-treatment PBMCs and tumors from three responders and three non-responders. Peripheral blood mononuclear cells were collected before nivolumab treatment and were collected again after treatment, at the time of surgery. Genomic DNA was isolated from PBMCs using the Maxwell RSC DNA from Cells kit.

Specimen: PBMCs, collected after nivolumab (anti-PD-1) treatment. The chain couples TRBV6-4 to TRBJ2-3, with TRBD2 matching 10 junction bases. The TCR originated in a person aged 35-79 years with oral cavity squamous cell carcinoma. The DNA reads TGTGCCAGCAGTGCCGGGACTAGCGGCACAGATACGCAGTATTTT. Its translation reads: CASSAGTSGTDTQYF.